Below, 9 T cell receptor beta chains from the same sample are listed, as sequenced in a study of low-dose radiotherapy and immunotherapy resistance in tumors. TRAV- and TRBV-specific primers primed first-strand cDNA, covering alpha and beta chains. Amplification of TCRs used a constant-region primer and V-primer adapter for about 20 PCR cycles. TCRdb reanalysed the reads using MiXCR and keeps one entry per CDR3 protein. The profile shows almost 45,000 distinct CDR3 sequences, around a quarter of them singletons. Described time point: after trial treatment. The treatment: LDRT plus nivolumab, ipilimumab, low-dose cyclophosphamide and aspirin (RACIN trial). This sample comprised PBMCs, obtained after low-dose radiotherapy plus immunotherapy. Source of these receptors: a male donor with prostate cancer.

This clonotype was counted ten times or more. The V call is TRBV3-1, the J call TRBJ2-7, with 8 bases that match TRBD2. The CDR3 loop spans 16 amino acids. V shed 3 bases, J shed 6 bases, and the junction held 13 bases outside the gene matches. The germline V gene encodes CDR1 LGHDT and CDR2 YNNKEL (reference sequence). The CDR3 region is CASSHQRGLGSSEQYF. The CDR3 region has the DNA TGTGCCAGCAGCCACCAACGGGGACTAGGCTCGAGCGAGCAGTACTTC.

This clonotype came up a few times. The V gene is TRBV18, the J gene TRBJ2-3; 7 bases match TRBD1. CDR1 and CDR2 (germline): KGHSH, LQKENI. V lost 2 bases, J lost 2 bases, and 4 bases stayed unmatched. The length of the CDR3 is 15 residues. CDR3 residues: CASSPSGTATDTQYF. As DNA, the CDR3 is TGTGCCAGCTCACCATCAGGGACAGCCACAGATACGCAGTATTTT.

Comments on this clonotype: A far more abundant clone sits one base away, making this likely a read error. The chain carries TRBV3-1 and TRBJ2-1; D is unresolved. Trimming took 3 bases from V and 13 from J, leaving 16 bases between them. The CDR3 spans 13 residues. Germline CDR1 and CDR2: LGHDT and YNNKEL (reference sequence). The CDR3 sequence is CASSQAAKNIQFF. The CDR3 DNA is TGTGCCAGCAGCCAGGCGGCCAAAAACATTCAGTTCTTC.

About this clonotype itself: This likely traces to a read error, being one base from a far larger clone. V usage is TRBV11-3 and J usage is TRBJ2-5; D unresolved. Trimming left V 0 bases short and J 11 bases short, with 7 bases between. The CDR3 spans 11 residues. CDR1 is SGHNT and CDR2 is YENEEA in the germline V gene. CDR3 DNA sequence: TGTGCCAGCAGCTTAGACAATGAGCAGTACTTC. Its protein product is CASSLDNEQYF.

The table lists this clonotype with many counts. The chain combines TRBV9 with TRBJ2-7, with D possibly TRBD1 on 6 matching bases. CDR1 is SGDLS, CDR2 YYNGEE, per germline. This CDR3 is 12 amino acids long. The V and J ends lost 0 bases and 6 bases respectively, with 7 bases between them. This chain's CDR3 is CASSVGDTEQYF. For the CDR3, the DNA is TGTGCCAGCAGCGTAGGGGACACCGAGCAGTACTTC.

The chain uses TRBV2 and TRBJ2-1; TRBD2 aligns across 14 bases. Trimming at V came to 4 bases and at J to 6 bases, leaving 8 bases not matched to a gene. The CDR3 is 17 amino acids. CDR1 is SNHLY and CDR2 is FYNNEI in the germline V gene. The CDR3 DNA follows: TGTGCCAGCAGTGGGCTGGCCGGGACTAGCGGGAGCAATGAGCAGTTCTTC. As protein: CASSGLAGTSGSNEQFF.

This clonotype was found many times. This sequence joins TRBV29-1 and TRBJ2-7; TRBD2 might be the D (7 bases). This CDR3 spans 12 amino acids. Per germline, CDR1 SQVTM and CDR2 ANQGSEA. Trimming took 5 bases from V and 6 from J, leaving 14 bases between them. The chain's CDR3 is CSVRGGGIEQYF. The CDR3 nucleotides read TGCAGCGTTCGGGGAGGGGGGATCGAGCAGTACTTC.

The CDR3 DNA sequence: TGCAGTGCCTTAGGGAGGGCCGGACCCGGGGAGCTGTTTTTT. This codes for CSALGRAGPGELFF. The gene calls are TRBV20-1 and TRBJ2-2; 7 nucleotides line up with TRBD2. The junction had 10 bases not matched to a gene; V was cut back by 6 bases and J by 6 bases. Germline assignment: CDR1 DFQATT and CDR2 SNEGSKA (reference sequence). The CDR3 runs 14 residues.

Turning to this clonotype: The likely explanation is a read error, given a far larger clone one base away. The gene calls are TRBV20-1 and TRBJ2-1; 9 positions agree with TRBD2. Germline V gives CDR1 DFQATT, CDR2 SNEGSKA (reference sequence). This CDR3 is 11 amino acids long. CDR3: CRVAGEETQFF. For the CDR3, the DNA is TGCAGGGTAGCGGGAGAAGAGACCCAGTTCTTC.